This T cell receptor (beta chain) was obtained from a study of response to subunit inactivated influenza vaccine. The CDR3 runs to 18 residues. Trimming shortened V by 0 bases and J by 3 bases, and 17 bases separated the two germline ends. Study conclusions and caveats: Authors proposed each seasonal influenza vaccination draws in few new T cells.

About this clonotype itself: Antigen specificity is unknown.

TCRdb passed the RT-PCR reads through MiXCR, listing each CDR3 protein once. The sample carries around 520,000 distinct CDR3 sequences, 25% recorded once. V and J are TRBV23-1 and TRBJ1-4; D not certain. TRBV23-1 is placed among ORFs of uncertain function. This receptor was identified in a man aged 50-60 years who received an inactivated influenza vaccine. Sequenced here: CD4+ T cells sorted from PBMCs, sampled 4 to 6 days after vaccination. The CDR3 sequence: CASSQSGPWFESNEKLFF. In nucleotides, the CDR3 is TGCGCCAGCAGTCAATCAGGACCCTGGTTCGAATCTAATGAAAAACTGTTTTTT.